This T cell receptor (beta chain) was found in a study of T cell repertoires in cytomegalovirus infection. Study-level information: Use of recently identified HLA-C-restricted and well-studied HLA-B-restricted CMV epitopes was part of the study. Signatures in public TCR beta sequences pointed to both CMV infection and matching HLA type.

V shed 5 bases and J 9 bases; nucleotides not matched to a gene: 12. The V gene's germline CDR1 is SGHVS and CDR2 FNYEAQ. The CDR3 contains 16 residues. This clonotype has more than one count but fewer than ten. Its antigen is as yet unknown. Broader study findings: Clonotypes of TCR beta that were HLA-C-restricted and CMV-specific dominated the ex vivo response. Identification of carriers of CMV plus the relevant HLA was performed using cumulative public TCR beta family frequency.

Using its own MiXCR run on the reads, TCRdb lists one record per CDR3 protein. The sample has 680,000 or so distinct CDR3 sequences; around 30% are singletons. This receptor was obtained from a human donor in good health (CMV status not recorded). Some clones in this sample may be carry-over from other donors' samples. The V gene is TRBV7-6, the J gene TRBJ2-1; 11 bases are a match to TRBD2. Specimen: cultured PBMCs, collected from culture after CMV antigen stimulation. This CDR3 is CASSKTSGTPFGEQFF. In nucleotides, the CDR3 is TGTGCCAGCAGCAAGACTAGCGGGACTCCGTTTGGTGAGCAGTTCTTC. Using reference TRBV7-6 and TRBJ2-1 for the parts outside the CDR3, the full variable domain is GAGVSQSPRYKVTKRGQDVALRCDPISGHVSLYWYRQALGQGPEFLTYFNYEAQQDKSGLPNDRFSAERPEGSISTLTIQRTEQRDSAMYRCASSKTSGTPFGEQFFGPGTRLTVL.